Listed below are T cell receptor beta chains from one sample, sequenced in a study of T-cell memory formation after mild COVID-19. Using its own MiXCR run on the 5' RACE reads, TCRdb lists one record per CDR3 protein. This sample yields about 140,000 distinct CDR3 sequences, of which 13% to 15% are seen a single time; approximately 30% belongs to the top ten. Sample: PBMCs or a T cell subset sorted from them (not recorded which). The receptors were gathered from an adult woman who had mild COVID-19 (a few samples of this study predate the infection). Cell type and time point are not known. Each CDR3 is given with its conserved first and last residue. A D gene is named only where the DNA matches it firmly. Some rows mark clone size as missing; the rest say once, few, many or name a class of expanded clone.

j_gene: TRBJ2-7; v_gene: TRBV5-1; abundance: few; d_gene: TRBD1; CDR3aa: CASSLKGAPYEQYF; CDR3nt: TGCGCCAGCAGCTTGAAGGGGGCCCCCTACGAGCAGTACTTC
j_gene: TRBJ2-5; v_gene: TRBV7-2; abundance: few; d_gene: TRBD2; CDR3aa: CASSLDPRGTYQETQYF; CDR3nt: TGTGCCAGCAGCTTAGATCCGCGGGGGACGTACCAAGAGACCCAGTACTTC
j_gene: TRBJ2-1; v_gene: TRBV11-2; abundance: few; d_gene: TRBD2; CDR3aa: CASSPPGLANLEQFF; CDR3nt: TGTGCCAGCAGCCCCCCGGGACTAGCGAACTTAGAGCAGTTCTTC
j_gene: TRBJ1-1; v_gene: TRBV29-1; abundance: -; d_gene: -; CDR3aa: CSVDRDTEAFF; CDR3nt: TGCAGCGTTGACAGAGACACTGAAGCTTTCTTT
j_gene: TRBJ2-3; v_gene: TRBV10-3; abundance: -; d_gene: -; CDR3aa: CAISEWLTDTQYF; CDR3nt: TGTGCCATCAGTGAGTGGCTCACAGATACGCAGTATTTT
j_gene: TRBJ2-1; v_gene: TRBV6-2/TRBV6-3; abundance: few; d_gene: -; CDR3aa: CASRGTFSSYNEQFF; CDR3nt: TGTGCCAGCAGGGGGACCTTCAGCTCCTACAATGAGCAGTTCTTC
j_gene: TRBJ2-1; v_gene: TRBV6-4; abundance: -; d_gene: -; CDR3aa: CASSDSVTASYNEQFF; CDR3nt: TGTGCCAGCAGTGACTCGGTGACAGCTTCCTACAATGAGCAGTTCTTC
j_gene: TRBJ2-1; v_gene: TRBV9; abundance: -; d_gene: -; CDR3aa: CASSGRVSSYNEQFF; CDR3nt: TGTGCCAGCAGCGGACGGGTGAGCTCCTACAATGAGCAGTTCTTC
j_gene: TRBJ2-1; v_gene: TRBV15; abundance: many; d_gene: TRBD2; CDR3aa: CATSRDLSSGVYNEQFF; CDR3nt: TGTGCCACCAGCAGAGATCTAAGTAGCGGGGTTTACAATGAGCAGTTCTTC
j_gene: TRBJ2-3; v_gene: TRBV15; abundance: few; d_gene: -; CDR3aa: CATSSRTGPREDTQYF; CDR3nt: TGTGCCACCAGCAGCAGAACGGGCCCTCGGGAAGATACGCAGTATTTT
j_gene: TRBJ2-2; v_gene: TRBV4-1; abundance: -; d_gene: -; CDR3aa: CASSQAPGDTGELFF; CDR3nt: TGCGCCAGCAGCCAAGCCCCAGGGGACACCGGGGAGCTGTTTTTT
j_gene: TRBJ2-3; v_gene: TRBV5-4; abundance: few; d_gene: -; CDR3aa: CASSEPPGTDTQYF; CDR3nt: TGTGCCAGCAGCGAACCACCCGGCACAGATACGCAGTATTTT
j_gene: TRBJ1-1; v_gene: TRBV19; abundance: -; d_gene: -; CDR3aa: CASSIDWIAGDTEAFF; CDR3nt: TGTGCCAGTAGTATTGATTGGATAGCGGGGGACACTGAAGCTTTCTTT
j_gene: TRBJ1-5; v_gene: TRBV6-5; abundance: -; d_gene: TRBD1; CDR3aa: CASGQGRQPQHF; CDR3nt: TGTGCCAGCGGACAGGGTAGACAGCCCCAGCATTTT
j_gene: TRBJ1-2; v_gene: TRBV12-3/TRBV12-4; abundance: few; d_gene: -; CDR3aa: CASSVTANYGYTF; CDR3nt: TGTGCCAGCAGCGTTACGGCTAACTATGGCTACACCTTC
j_gene: TRBJ2-1; v_gene: TRBV24-1; abundance: few; d_gene: TRBD2; CDR3aa: CATSGPYHRTSGESSYNEQFF; CDR3nt: TGTGCCACCAGTGGGCCCTACCACCGGACTAGCGGGGAAAGCTCCTACAATGAGCAGTTCTTC
j_gene: TRBJ2-1; v_gene: TRBV11-2; abundance: -; d_gene: -; CDR3aa: CASTLFGATNYNEQFF; CDR3nt: TGTGCCAGCACCCTCTTTGGGGCCACCAACTACAATGAGCAGTTCTTC
j_gene: TRBJ1-1; v_gene: TRBV12-3/TRBV12-4; abundance: -; d_gene: -; CDR3aa: CASSLLGTEAFF; CDR3nt: TGTGCCAGCAGTCTTTTAGGGACTGAAGCTTTCTTT
j_gene: TRBJ2-3; v_gene: TRBV28; abundance: many; d_gene: -; CDR3aa: CASSLVDTQYF; CDR3nt: TGTGCCAGCAGTTTGGTAGACACGCAGTATTTT
j_gene: TRBJ2-1; v_gene: TRBV21-1; abundance: -; d_gene: -; CDR3aa: CASSGTPYNEQFF; CDR3nt: TGTGCCAGCAGCGGGACGCCATACAATGAGCAGTTCTTC
j_gene: TRBJ2-7; v_gene: TRBV6-6; abundance: many; d_gene: -; CDR3aa: CASTGRFEQYF; CDR3nt: TGTGCCAGCACCGGAAGGTTCGAGCAGTACTTC
j_gene: TRBJ2-4; v_gene: TRBV7-8; abundance: -; d_gene: -; CDR3aa: CASSFTPGPSAKNIQYF; CDR3nt: TGTGCCAGCAGCTTCACGCCGGGGCCAAGTGCCAAAAACATTCAGTACTTC
j_gene: TRBJ2-1; v_gene: TRBV15; abundance: -; d_gene: -; CDR3aa: CATGRDLGSYNEQFF; CDR3nt: TGTGCCACCGGACGGGACTTAGGCTCCTACAATGAGCAGTTCTTC
j_gene: TRBJ2-3; v_gene: TRBV29-1; abundance: few; d_gene: -; CDR3aa: CSTRRWVADTQYF; CDR3nt: TGCAGCACCCGAAGATGGGTTGCAGATACGCAGTATTTT
j_gene: TRBJ1-1; v_gene: TRBV7-2; abundance: few; d_gene: TRBD1; CDR3aa: CASSLGRQGLEAFF; CDR3nt: TGTGCCAGCAGCTTAGGGCGACAGGGCCTTGAAGCTTTCTTT
j_gene: TRBJ2-2; v_gene: TRBV7-3; abundance: few; d_gene: -; CDR3aa: CASTPGLAGGELFF; CDR3nt: TGTGCCAGCACCCCGGGGTTGGCCGGGGGGGAGCTGTTTTTT
j_gene: TRBJ2-3; v_gene: TRBV15; abundance: few; d_gene: TRBD1; CDR3aa: CATSRGRGRADTQYF; CDR3nt: TGTGCCACCAGCAGAGGCAGGGGGCGGGCAGATACGCAGTATTTT
j_gene: TRBJ2-1; v_gene: TRBV4-2; abundance: -; d_gene: -; CDR3aa: CASSQPWGDTDYNEQFF; CDR3nt: TGTGCCAGCAGCCAACCATGGGGGGACACAGACTACAATGAGCAGTTCTTC
j_gene: TRBJ1-2; v_gene: TRBV20-1; abundance: few; d_gene: -; CDR3aa: CSALTQVGDYGYTF; CDR3nt: TGCAGTGCCCTAACTCAGGTCGGGGACTATGGCTACACCTTC
j_gene: TRBJ2-1; v_gene: TRBV27; abundance: few; d_gene: -; CDR3aa: CASSPRQSARYNEQFF; CDR3nt: TGTGCCAGCAGTCCCCGACAATCCGCTCGGTACAATGAGCAGTTCTTC
j_gene: TRBJ2-7; v_gene: TRBV7-9; abundance: few; d_gene: TRBD2; CDR3aa: CASSSRDSGGPYEQYF; CDR3nt: TGTGCCAGCAGCTCGAGAGACAGCGGGGGTCCCTACGAGCAGTACTTC
j_gene: TRBJ1-1; v_gene: TRBV20-1; abundance: few; d_gene: -; CDR3aa: CSARRHNPDTEAFF; CDR3nt: TGCAGTGCTAGAAGACACAACCCGGACACTGAAGCTTTCTTT
j_gene: TRBJ2-1; v_gene: TRBV7-9; abundance: -; d_gene: -; CDR3aa: CASSFEQVFFEQFF; CDR3nt: TGTGCCAGCAGCTTCGAACAGGTCTTTTTCGAGCAGTTCTTC
j_gene: TRBJ2-3; v_gene: TRBV14; abundance: -; d_gene: -; CDR3aa: CASSQDRYSYTDTQYF; CDR3nt: TGTGCCAGCAGCCAAGATCGGTACAGTTACACAGATACGCAGTATTTT
j_gene: TRBJ1-1; v_gene: TRBV6-2/TRBV6-3; abundance: -; d_gene: TRBD1; CDR3aa: CASRDRAPSEAFF; CDR3nt: TGTGCCAGCAGAGACAGGGCCCCATCTGAAGCTTTCTTT
j_gene: TRBJ2-1; v_gene: TRBV7-9; abundance: -; d_gene: -; CDR3aa: CASSGGANNEQFF; CDR3nt: TGTGCCAGCAGCGGGGGGGCTAACAATGAGCAGTTCTTC
j_gene: TRBJ2-1; v_gene: TRBV6-2/TRBV6-3; abundance: few; d_gene: -; CDR3aa: CASPPDAGNFYNEQFF; CDR3nt: TGTGCCAGCCCCCCCGACGCAGGGAATTTCTACAATGAGCAGTTCTTC
j_gene: TRBJ1-1; v_gene: TRBV11-3; abundance: few; d_gene: -; CDR3aa: CASSPPNTEAFF; CDR3nt: TGTGCCAGCAGTCCCCCGAACACTGAAGCTTTCTTT
j_gene: TRBJ2-6; v_gene: TRBV20-1; abundance: -; d_gene: -; CDR3aa: CSVGPGGSEAGANVLTF; CDR3nt: TGCAGTGTAGGTCCGGGCGGGTCGGAGGCTGGGGCCAACGTCCTGACTTTC
j_gene: TRBJ2-7; v_gene: TRBV4-3; abundance: few; d_gene: -; CDR3aa: CASSQGVLGGRSWEQYF; CDR3nt: TGCGCCAGCAGCCAAGGAGTCCTAGGCGGCCGATCGTGGGAGCAGTACTTC
j_gene: TRBJ2-5; v_gene: TRBV2; abundance: -; d_gene: TRBD1; CDR3aa: CASKSDRADQETQYF; CDR3nt: TGTGCCAGCAAATCTGACAGGGCCGACCAAGAGACCCAGTACTTC
j_gene: TRBJ2-7; v_gene: TRBV19; abundance: -; d_gene: TRBD2; CDR3aa: CASTPGLAGLEVQYF; CDR3nt: TGTGCCAGTACCCCTGGACTAGCGGGACTTGAAGTGCAGTACTTC
j_gene: TRBJ1-1; v_gene: TRBV25-1; abundance: -; d_gene: TRBD1; CDR3aa: CASSEGQVHTEAFF; CDR3nt: TGTGCCAGCAGTGAGGGACAGGTTCACACTGAAGCTTTCTTT
j_gene: TRBJ1-2; v_gene: TRBV3-1; abundance: -; d_gene: -; CDR3aa: CASSQERSPYGYTF; CDR3nt: TGTGCCAGCAGCCAAGAAAGGTCCCCCTATGGCTACACCTTC
j_gene: TRBJ1-1; v_gene: TRBV6-1; abundance: -; d_gene: -; CDR3aa: CASSALGSGGTEAFF; CDR3nt: TGTGCCAGCAGTGCCCTAGGTTCCGGAGGGACTGAAGCTTTCTTT
j_gene: TRBJ2-7; v_gene: TRBV12-3/TRBV12-4; abundance: -; d_gene: -; CDR3aa: CASSPYSYEQYF; CDR3nt: TGTGCCAGCAGCCCCTACAGCTACGAGCAGTACTTC
j_gene: TRBJ2-7; v_gene: TRBV7-9; abundance: few; d_gene: -; CDR3aa: CASSLRWPGYSDEQYF; CDR3nt: TGTGCCAGCAGCTTAAGGTGGCCAGGGTACTCCGACGAGCAGTACTTC
j_gene: TRBJ1-2; v_gene: TRBV7-9; abundance: -; d_gene: TRBD1; CDR3aa: CASSLPQGNGYTF; CDR3nt: TGTGCCAGCAGCCTCCCACAGGGGAATGGCTACACCTTC
j_gene: TRBJ1-4; v_gene: TRBV9; abundance: few; d_gene: -; CDR3aa: CASSLIGTANEKLFF; CDR3nt: TGTGCCAGCAGCCTCATCGGGACTGCCAATGAAAAACTGTTTTTT